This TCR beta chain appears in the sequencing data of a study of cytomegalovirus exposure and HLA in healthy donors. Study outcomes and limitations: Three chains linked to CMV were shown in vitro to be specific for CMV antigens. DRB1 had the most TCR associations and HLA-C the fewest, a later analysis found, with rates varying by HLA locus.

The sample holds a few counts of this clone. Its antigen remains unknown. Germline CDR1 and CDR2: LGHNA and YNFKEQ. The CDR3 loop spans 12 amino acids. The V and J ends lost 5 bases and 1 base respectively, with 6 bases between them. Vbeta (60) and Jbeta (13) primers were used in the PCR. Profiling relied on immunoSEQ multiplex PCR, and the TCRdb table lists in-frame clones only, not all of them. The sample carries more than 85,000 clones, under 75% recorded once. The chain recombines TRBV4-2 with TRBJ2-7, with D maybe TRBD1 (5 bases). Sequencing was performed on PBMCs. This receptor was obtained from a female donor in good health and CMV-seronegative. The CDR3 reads CASSRGSYEQYF. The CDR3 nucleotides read TGTGCCAGCAGCAGGGGTTCCTACGAGCAGTACTTC.